This T cell receptor (beta chain) is drawn from a study of shared clonotypes between healthy human individuals. At the level of the study: Participating donors consisted of two women and a few men aged 18 to 49. Whole-study findings and limits: The rarefaction results pointed to incomplete sorted-subset sequencing despite large depth. A generally larger estimated richness was seen in naive subsets than in memory subsets.

To note about this clone: Its antigen is unidentified.

CD4+ cells were split into CD45RA+ naive and CD45RA-negative memory subsets. Generated by immunoSEQ multiplex PCR, the TCRdb table keeps only in-frame clones and is missing some. The sample lists 1 million to 1.2 million clones, around three quarters occurring once. The germline V gene encodes CDR1 LNHDA and CDR2 SQIVND (reference sequence). The ends were cut back, 4 bases at V and 5 bases at J, with 17 bases in the middle. The CDR3 has 15 residues. This receptor was taken from a young man in good health. Some clones in this sample may be carry-over from other donors' samples. Specimen: memory CD4+ T cells from PBMCs. Noted subset: CD45RA-negative fraction. V is TRBV19 and J is TRBJ1-1; D perhaps matches TRBD1 (6 bases). DNA for the CDR3: TGTGCCAGTAGTAGATCCCTCACAGGGACGACTGAAGCTTTCTTT. Translation: CASSRSLTGTTEAFF.